The 25 T cell receptor beta chains below all came from one sample that was sequenced in a study of monozygotic twins with inflammatory bowel disease. With the 5' RACE reads reprocessed, TCRdb shows one record per CDR3 protein and no DNA. The ten most abundant clones cover 2.4% of a sample with under 150,000 distinct CDR3 sequences. The sample consisted of blood. Every receptor here comes from a human donor with ulcerative colitis or Crohn's disease, or a healthy co-twin of an affected twin (not recorded which).

V usage is TRBV18 and J usage is TRBJ2-1; TCRdb proposes TRBD1, but this gene call is untestable without DNA. Per germline, CDR1 KGHSH and CDR2 LQKENI. CDR3 length: 17 amino acids. CDR3 loop: CASSRTTGTSSYNEQFF. Full variable domain (remainder filled in from reference TRBV18 and TRBJ2-1): NAGVMQNPRHLVRRRGQEARLRCSPMKGHSHVYWYRQLPEEGLKFMVYLQKENIIDESGMPKERFSAEFPKEGPSILRIQQVVRGDSAAYFCASSRTTGTSSYNEQFFGPGTRLTVL.

The gene calls are TRBV6-1 and TRBJ2-7; TCRdb reports TRBD1, a call that lacks DNA to check it against. Germline V gives CDR1 MNHNS, CDR2 SASEGT. The CDR3 has 16 residues. The CDR3 protein is CASSDRQGAVPYEQYF.

The chain couples TRBV6-5 to TRBJ2-6. Germline values: CDR1 MNHEY, CDR2 SVGAGI. CDR3 length: 18 amino acids. The chain's CDR3 is CASSYSRQVYSGANVLTF.

The chain links TRBV29-1 to TRBJ1-1; TCRdb lists TRBD1, though no DNA is available to test this call. CDR1 and CDR2 from the germline V gene are SQVTM and ANQGSEA. The CDR3 runs 15 residues. Here the CDR3 reads CSSTGQGGWGTEAFF.

The chain links TRBV20-1 to TRBJ2-7; the TRBD1 assignment by TCRdb is unverifiable without DNA. Germline values: CDR1 DFQATT, CDR2 SNEGSKA (reference sequence). The CDR3 is 14 residues long. CDR3 residues: CSARVRDRGTEQYF.

V usage is TRBV28 and J usage is TRBJ1-6; TCRdb designates TRBD1, a call that cannot be tested without DNA. Germline values: CDR1 MDHEN, CDR2 SYDVKM. This CDR3 comprises 15 residues. The chain's CDR3 is CASTEAGTAHSPLHF.

The V and J genes are TRBV18 and TRBJ1-1. The CDR3 loop spans 14 amino acids. CDR1 and CDR2 from the germline V gene are KGHSH and LQKENI. CDR3 region: CASSPNPTDTEAFF.

This sequence joins TRBV11-2 and TRBJ2-2; the D call of TRBD2 rests on TCRdb alone, since no DNA is present to check it. The V gene's germline CDR1 is SGHAT and CDR2 FQNNGV. This CDR3 contains 17 residues. The CDR3 loop is CASSPTAFEASTGELFF.

The chain employs TRBV20-1 and TRBJ2-1. This CDR3 has 15 amino acids. Germline CDR1 is DFQATT and CDR2 is SNEGSKA (reference sequence). CDR3 sequence: CSARERLASYNEQFF.

The chain carries TRBV7-9 and TRBJ1-1. In germline, CDR1 is SEHNR, CDR2 FQNEAQ (reference sequence). This CDR3 contains 14 residues. The chain's CDR3 is CASSLVAANTEAFF.

The V gene is TRBV4-2, the J gene TRBJ2-3; TCRdb calls TRBD2, which cannot be checked without DNA. From germline, CDR1 is LGHNA and CDR2 YNFKEQ. There are 14 residues in the CDR3. The CDR3 spells CASSQGRGTDTQYF.

This sequence joins TRBV9 and TRBJ2-3; TCRdb gives TRBD2 as the D gene, but with no DNA this cannot be confirmed. CDR1 SGDLS and CDR2 YYNGEE come from the germline V gene. The CDR3 extends over 16 amino acids. The CDR3 here is CASSAQTSGGLDTQYF. Together with reference TRBV9 and TRBJ2-3, the CDR3 gives the full variable domain: DSGVTQTPKHLITATGQRVTLRCSPRSGDLSVYWYQQSLDQGLQFLIQYYNGEERAKGNILERFSAQQFPDLHSELNLSSLELGDSALYFCASSAQTSGGLDTQYFGPGTRLTVL.

The gene calls are TRBV4-1 and TRBJ2-3; TCRdb lists TRBD1, though no DNA is available to test this call. This CDR3 is built from 14 residues. Germline V gene lookup returns CDR1 MGHRA and CDR2 YSYEKL. The CDR3 reads CASSQDRGPDTQYF.

The J gene is TRBJ2-4, the V gene TRBV15; the D call from TCRdb, TRBD1, cannot be confirmed without DNA. Germline CDR1 reads LNHNV; CDR2 reads YYDKDF (reference sequence). This CDR3 comprises 16 residues. CDR3: CATSRDERGPLGIQYF.

The chain carries TRBV20-1 and TRBJ2-3; TCRdb lists TRBD2, though no DNA is available to test this call. Germline CDR1 reads DFQATT; CDR2 reads SNEGSKA (reference sequence). The CDR3 runs to 16 residues. CDR3 loop: CSARTGLAGFTDTQYF.

The chain carries TRBV2 and TRBJ2-3; TCRdb designates TRBD2, a call that cannot be tested without DNA. This CDR3 spans 14 amino acids. Germline CDR1 SNHLY, CDR2 FYNNEI. The CDR3 is CAGRTLDSTDTQYF.

The chain has TRBV7-2 and TRBJ2-7; TCRdb's assignment of TRBD1 cannot be checked, as there is no DNA. Germline V gene lookup returns CDR1 SGHTA and CDR2 FQGNSA. The CDR3 consists of 13 residues. The CDR3 protein is CASSSTGSYEQYF.

The V call is TRBV7-2, the J call TRBJ1-2; TCRdb reports TRBD1, a call that lacks DNA to check it against. The CDR3 consists of 16 residues. The germline V gene has CDR1 SGHTA and CDR2 FQGNSA. The CDR3 is CASSLAIQGIFYGYTF.

The chain couples TRBV20-1 to TRBJ2-1; TCRdb proposes TRBD1, but this gene call is untestable without DNA. Germline V gives CDR1 DFQATT, CDR2 SNEGSKA (reference sequence). The CDR3 loop spans 18 amino acids. CDR3 in amino acids: CSARDLAGANGGYNEQFF.

The chain has TRBV7-9 and TRBJ1-4; TCRdb gives TRBD1 as the D gene, but with no DNA this cannot be confirmed. CDR1 is SEHNR and CDR2 is FQNEAQ in the germline V gene (reference sequence). This CDR3 contains 16 residues. The CDR3 spells CASSFRRDSINEKLFF. Variable domain in full (rest from reference TRBV7-9 and TRBJ1-4): DTGVSQNPRHKITKRGQNVTFRCDPISEHNRLYWYRQTLGQGPEFLTYFQNEAQLEKSRLLSDRFSAERPKGSFSTLEIQRTEQGDSAMYLCASSFRRDSINEKLFFGSGTQLSVL.

V usage is TRBV6-5 and J usage is TRBJ2-3. The CDR3 extends over 15 amino acids. Germline V lookup: CDR1 MNHEY, CDR2 SVGAGI. The CDR3: CASSLARGSTDTQYF.

The gene calls are TRBV11-1 and TRBJ2-5. Germline V lookup: CDR1 SGHAT, CDR2 FQDESV (reference sequence). CDR3 size: 13 residues. The CDR3 reads CASRGRTQETQYF.

The V gene is TRBV6-1, the J gene TRBJ2-7; TCRdb gives TRBD1 as the D gene, but with no DNA this cannot be confirmed. Germline CDR1 is MNHNS and CDR2 is SASEGT. The CDR3 contains 15 residues. The CDR3 reads CASSPTRTGAYEQYF.

The chain employs TRBV5-4 and TRBJ2-3; TCRdb's D call, TRBD1, is unchecked because there is no DNA. The germline CDR1 and CDR2 sequences are SGHNT and YYREEE (reference sequence). This CDR3 contains 15 residues. The CDR3: CASSLDRGHTDTQYF.

The rearrangement uses TRBV5-1 and TRBJ2-7; no DNA is available, so the TRBD1 call from TCRdb remains unchecked. Germline CDR1 SGHRS, CDR2 YFSETQ. The CDR3 is 15 residues long. CDR3 sequence: CASSSRDGVSYEQYF.